Shown below are 27 T cell receptor beta chains from a single sample sequenced in a study of beta chain features in type 1 diabetes. Overall study findings and caveats: Within each of all four CD4+ subsets, Type 1 diabetes patients had TCRB CDR3s that were moderately but significantly shorter.

The sequenced template was cDNA made from the entire isolated RNA. Sequencing used immunoSEQ multiplex PCR; TCRdb keeps in-frame clones, though not all of them. The table records approximately 50,000 clones, 55% to 75% of them present only once. Antigen specificity for these receptors is unknown. Sequencing was performed on stem cell memory CD4+ T cells from blood. The receptors were gathered from a woman aged 25 to 39 with type 1 diabetes.

The chain combines TRBV2 with TRBJ2-3; 13 bases line up with TRBD2. Losses at the gene ends were 2 bases for V and 4 bases for J; bases not matched to a gene: 9. The germline gives CDR1 SNHLY, CDR2 FYNNEI. The CDR3 spans 18 residues. The CDR3 sequence is CASSESGGLAGLPDTQYF. CDR3 nucleotides: TGTGCCAGCAGTGAAAGCGGGGGACTAGCGGGACTCCCAGATACGCAGTATTTT. The full variable domain, with the rest looked up from reference TRBV2 and TRBJ2-3, is EPEVTQTPSHQVTQMGQEVILRCVPISNHLYFYWYRQILGQKVEFLVSFYNNEISEKSEIFDDQFSVERPDGSNFTLKIRSTKLEDSAMYFCASSESGGLAGLPDTQYFGPGTRLTVL.

The V and J genes are TRBV27 and TRBJ2-2; weak D call: TRBD1 (6 bases). V was pared by 6 bases and J by 3 bases, with 14 bases between. Germline lookup yields CDR1 MNHEY and CDR2 SMNVEV (reference sequence). This CDR3 has 15 residues. The CDR3 sequence is CASSPRWTDTGELFF. DNA for the CDR3: TGTGCCAGCAGCCCCCGGTGGACAGACACCGGGGAGCTGTTTTTT.

This chain connects TRBV9 to TRBJ2-1; 8 bases align to TRBD2. Germline loops: CDR1 SGDLS, CDR2 YYNGEE. The CDR3 loop spans 15 amino acids. J gave up 4 bases and V 0 bases, and 3 bases lay outside the gene matches. This CDR3 is CASSVVAGRYNEQFF. The CDR3, as DNA: TGTGCCAGCAGCGTAGTAGCGGGAAGATACAATGAGCAGTTCTTC.

The CDR3 DNA reads as TGTGCCAGCAGCCCCTGGACAGGAACTGAAGCTTTCTTT. Translating gives CASSPWTGTEAFF. The V and J genes are TRBV9 and TRBJ1-1; 7 bases fit TRBD1. Losses at the gene ends were 4 bases for V and 5 bases for J; bases not matched to a gene: 5. This CDR3 has 13 residues. The V gene's germline CDR1 is SGDLS and CDR2 YYNGEE.

V usage is TRBV29-1 and J usage is TRBJ2-5; 9 bases are shared with TRBD1. Germline CDR1 reads SQVTM; CDR2 reads ANQGSEA. Unmatched junction bases numbered 10, after V lost 1 base and J lost 4 bases. This CDR3 spans 16 amino acids. The CDR3 loop reads CSVEVTGGARRETQYF. The CDR3 coding sequence is TGCAGCGTTGAAGTTACAGGGGGCGCCCGGAGAGAGACCCAGTACTTC.

The chain has TRBV5-8 and TRBJ1-1, with 10 bases aligning to TRBD1. The germline V gene encodes CDR1 SGHTS and CDR2 YDEGEE. This CDR3 is 16 amino acids long. The V segment lost 1 base and the J segment 5 bases; nucleotides outside the gene matches: 8. The CDR3 sequence is CASSLRRQGARTEAFF. Here the CDR3 DNA reads TGTGCCAGCAGCTTGCGAAGACAGGGGGCGCGGACTGAAGCTTTCTTT.

This clone was seen a handful of times. This chain connects TRBV7-9 to TRBJ1-2; TRBD1 aligns across 7 bases. Losses at the gene ends were 3 bases for V and 4 bases for J; bases not matched to a gene: 5. Germline V gene lookup returns CDR1 SEHNR and CDR2 FQNEAQ (reference sequence). The CDR3 spans 14 residues. The CDR3 here is CASSLGQILYGYTF. CDR3 DNA: TGTGCCAGCAGCTTGGGACAGATCCTCTATGGCTACACCTTC.

This chain uses TRBV4-2 with TRBJ2-7; TRBD2 is a possible D gene (6 bases). V was trimmed by 5 bases and J by 2 bases, leaving 16 bases between them. Looked up from germline, CDR1 is LGHNA and CDR2 is YNFKEQ. The CDR3 consists of 15 residues. In nucleotides, the CDR3 is TGTGCCAGCAGCTTCTACCGGGACTTTACCTACGAGCAGTACTTC. It codes for CASSFYRDFTYEQYF.

This clone was found once. The chain uses TRBV2 and TRBJ2-7; the D gene is possibly TRBD2 (5 bases). CDR1 is SNHLY, CDR2 FYNNEI, per germline. Deletions cut 8 bases from V and 5 bases from J, with 19 bases between. CDR3 length: 14 amino acids. CDR3 region: CASAESRELDEQYF. In DNA, the CDR3 is TGTGCCAGCGCGGAGAGTCGGGAATTGGACGAGCAGTACTTC.

The chain employs TRBV30 and TRBJ1-2; no firm D call. The CDR3 is made up of 11 amino acids. CDR1 GTSNPN and CDR2 SVGIG come from the germline V gene (reference sequence). Trimming removed 0 bases from V and 7 bases from J, with 6 bases in between. The CDR3 region is CAWSVTGGYTF. The CDR3 DNA follows: TGTGCCTGGAGTGTAACTGGTGGCTACACCTTC.

This rearrangement joins TRBV10-3 to TRBJ1-1; TRBD1 matches at 8 bases. CDR3 length: 13 amino acids. The V segment lost 4 bases and the J segment 5 bases; nucleotides outside the gene matches: 3. The germline gives CDR1 ENHRY, CDR2 SYGVKD. CDR3 sequence (DNA): TGTGCCATCAGTGGACAGGGGCGGACTGAAGCTTTCTTT. Translation gives CAISGQGRTEAFF.

The V and J genes are TRBV4-1 and TRBJ2-7, with D perhaps TRBD2 (5 bases). CDR1 and CDR2 (germline): MGHRA, YSYEKL. The CDR3 spans 18 residues. V was pared by 1 base and J by 2 bases, with 21 bases between. The CDR3, as DNA: TGCGCCAGCAGCCAAGTCCTACTAGTTTCGGGTCTGGCCTACGAGCAGTACTTC. Its translation is CASSQVLLVSGLAYEQYF.

For the CDR3, the DNA is TGCAGCGTTGACAGGTGGGAGGGCCTCGAGGAGCAGTTCTTC. Translating it yields CSVDRWEGLEEQFF. The rearrangement uses TRBV29-1 and TRBJ2-1, with TRBD2 matching over 7 bases. Germline V lookup: CDR1 SQVTM, CDR2 ANQGSEA. The CDR3 is 14 amino acids. V dropped 3 bases and J dropped 10; count of bases not matched to a gene: 12.

V gene TRBV4-1 combines with J gene TRBJ1-2; unclear D gene. Trimming left V 4 bases short and J 3 bases short, with 15 bases between. This CDR3 is built from 15 residues. The germline V gene has CDR1 MGHRA and CDR2 YSYEKL. The CDR3 protein is CASSPSGKIYYGYTF. In DNA, the CDR3 is TGCGCCAGCAGCCCGAGCGGCAAAATCTACTATGGCTACACCTTC.

This chain links TRBV11-2 with TRBJ2-3, with a weak D call TRBD1 (5 bases). This CDR3 spans 14 amino acids. V was cut by 3 bases and J by 2 bases, with 9 bases left in between. CDR1 is SGHAT, CDR2 FQNNGV, per germline. The CDR3 DNA is TGTGCCAGCAGCTTTCAGGGCAACACAGATACGCAGTATTTT. Its translation: CASSFQGNTDTQYF. Variable domain in full (rest from reference TRBV11-2 and TRBJ2-3): EAGVAQSPRYKIIEKRQSVAFWCNPISGHATLYWYQQILGQGPKLLIQFQNNGVVDDSQLPKDRFSAERLKGVDSTLKIQPAKLEDSAVYLCASSFQGNTDTQYFGPGTRLTVL.

The CDR3 region has the DNA TGTGCCAGCACCCTCCTATTGAACACTGAAGCTTTCTTT. It translates to CASTLLLNTEAFF. V is TRBV6-6 and J is TRBJ1-1; D unresolved. Germline V CDR1 and CDR2: MNHNY, SVGAGI (reference sequence). V lost 7 bases, J lost 0 bases, and 9 bases lay in between. The CDR3 has 13 residues.

For the CDR3, the DNA is TGTGCCTGGAGCCTGGGGAGTATAGATCAGCCCCAGCATTTT. It encodes CAWSLGSIDQPQHF. This sequence joins TRBV30 and TRBJ1-5; no clear D. The germline V gene has CDR1 GTSNPN and CDR2 SVGIG (reference sequence). The CDR3 is made up of 14 amino acids. V lost 3 bases, J lost 5 bases, and 14 bases lay in between.

V gene TRBV30 combines with J gene TRBJ2-1; TRBD2 might be the D (5 bases). The CDR3 totals 13 residues. Germline values: CDR1 GTSNPN, CDR2 SVGIG (reference sequence). The V and J ends lost 5 bases and 3 bases respectively, with 11 bases between them. Here the CDR3 DNA reads TGTGCCTGGGACACTAGTTTCTACAATGAGCAGTTCTTC. This encodes CAWDTSFYNEQFF.

This clone was found a few times. The gene calls are TRBV5-6 and TRBJ1-2; D not certain. The CDR3 length is 12 residues. Trimming shortened V by 4 bases and J by 4 bases, and 8 bases separated the two germline ends. CDR1 SGHDT and CDR2 YYEEEE come from the germline V gene. CDR3 nucleotides: TGTGCCAGCAGCACAGAACCCTATGGCTACACCTTC. This sequence encodes CASSTEPYGYTF.

The V call is TRBV7-9, the J call TRBJ1-2; D is unresolved. From germline, CDR1 is SEHNR and CDR2 FQNEAQ (reference sequence). With 2 bases removed from V and 3 bases from J, the gap between germline ends came to 7 bases. The CDR3 loop spans 13 amino acids. The CDR3 coding sequence is TGTGCCAGCAGCTTAACGGTAGACTATGGCTACACCTTC. This gives the protein CASSLTVDYGYTF.

The CDR3 reads CASSPEGQGATDTQYF. The CDR3 nucleotides read TGTGCCAGCAGCCCAGAGGGACAGGGGGCAACAGATACGCAGTATTTT. The chain combines TRBV2 with TRBJ2-3; TRBD1 matches at 12 bases. CDR1 SNHLY and CDR2 FYNNEI come from the germline V gene. The junction had 7 bases not matched to a gene; V was cut back by 6 bases and J by 3 bases. The CDR3 is 16 amino acids.

The genes are TRBV27 and TRBJ1-2; 7 bases match TRBD1. Germline lookup yields CDR1 MNHEY and CDR2 SMNVEV (reference sequence). V was clipped by 2 bases and J by 4 bases; unmatched bases: 4. CDR3 size: 14 residues. The CDR3 bases are TGTGCCAGCAGTTTACGACAGGGAGGCTATGGCTACACCTTC. Residues: CASSLRQGGYGYTF.

The chain uses TRBV28 and TRBJ1-1, with no clear D. CDR1 and CDR2 (germline): MDHEN, SYDVKM. This CDR3 contains 14 residues. The germline V and J ends were trimmed by 4 bases and 5 bases, with 14 bases remaining between them. The CDR3 DNA is TGTGCCAGCAGTTCCCCAGACACAGCTACTGAAGCTTTCTTT. Translation: CASSSPDTATEAFF.

The V gene is TRBV5-6, the J gene TRBJ2-1; D is perhaps TRBD2 (5 bases). Trimming took 0 bases from V and 5 from J, leaving 12 bases between them. The V gene's germline CDR1 is SGHDT and CDR2 YYEEEE. The CDR3 is made up of 15 amino acids. CDR3 in DNA: TGTGCCAGCAGCTTGGTTGCGCTAGCCCACAATGAGCAGTTCTTC. Translating gives CASSLVALAHNEQFF.

This chain links TRBV5-1 with TRBJ2-6, with 8 positions matching TRBD1. Germline CDR1 reads SGHRS; CDR2 reads YFSETQ. The CDR3 runs 17 residues. After removal of 4 bases from V and 0 bases from J, the junction contained 6 bases not matched to a gene. The DNA of the CDR3 is TGCGCCAGCAGCGGGGGCAGGGGGCTCTCTGGGGCCAACGTCCTGACTTTC. Translation gives CASSGGRGLSGANVLTF.

The table lists this clone with a few counts. The J gene is TRBJ2-7, the V gene TRBV7-2, with 8 bases lining up with TRBD1. The germline gives CDR1 SGHTA, CDR2 FQGNSA. The CDR3 has 14 amino acids. With 4 bases clipped from V and 5 bases from J, the junction kept 7 bases outside the gene matches. The CDR3 loop reads CASSSASQGDEQYF. The DNA for the CDR3 is TGTGCCAGCAGCTCTGCCTCACAGGGGGACGAGCAGTACTTC.

This clone was seen only a few times. The rearrangement uses TRBV30 and TRBJ1-1; 9 nucleotides match TRBD1. The CDR3 spans 14 residues. The trim removed 0 bases at V and 4 bases at J, leaving 3 bases unmatched. Germline V gives CDR1 GTSNPN, CDR2 SVGIG (reference sequence). The CDR3: CAWSVVTGGTEAFF. Here the CDR3 DNA reads TGTGCCTGGAGTGTAGTGACAGGGGGCACTGAAGCTTTCTTT.